These T cell receptor beta chains were read from a single sample in a study of regulatory T cells in long-lasting Graves disease. Each CDR3 protein gets one entry after TCRdb re-called the multiplex PCR reads with MiXCR. The sample lists a few hundred thousand distinct CDR3 sequences; about 20% were seen once. The sequencing used peripheral blood mononuclear cells (PBMCs), collected when the disease was refractory, from a patient treated with antithyroid drugs. The receptors here all came from a female donor with Graves disease. Each CDR3 is given with its conserved first and last residue. Fields, in order: clone size, V gene, CDR3 length, D gene, J gene, CDR3 DNA, CDR3 protein. A D gene is named only where the DNA matches it firmly. Part of the rows lack a size; the others show once, few, many or a class for expanded clones.

abundance: few
v_gene: TRBV27
len: 14
d_gene: -
j_gene: TRBJ1-2
CDR3nt: TGTGCCAGCAGATCACAGGGTCGGAGCTATGGCTACACCTTC
CDR3aa: CASRSQGRSYGYTF

abundance: few
v_gene: TRBV20-1
len: 14
d_gene: -
j_gene: TRBJ2-7
CDR3nt: TGCAGTGCTAGAGCGCGCGGGGATCTGAGGGAGCAGTACTTC
CDR3aa: CSARARGDLREQYF

abundance: -
v_gene: TRBV27
len: 14
d_gene: -
j_gene: TRBJ1-4
CDR3nt: TGTGCCAGCAGTTTATCGCCGTTCGGGGAAAAACTGTTTTTT
CDR3aa: CASSLSPFGEKLFF

abundance: -
v_gene: TRBV9
len: 14
d_gene: -
j_gene: TRBJ1-2
CDR3nt: TGTGCCAGCAGCGTAGACGGACTGAACTATGGCTACACCTTC
CDR3aa: CASSVDGLNYGYTF

abundance: few
v_gene: TRBV29-1
len: 15
d_gene: -
j_gene: TRBJ2-2
CDR3nt: TGCAGCGTTAGAATTGCAGGGATTATCACCGGGGAGCTGTTTTTT
CDR3aa: CSVRIAGIITGELFF

abundance: many
v_gene: TRBV12-3/TRBV12-4
len: 12
d_gene: TRBD1
j_gene: TRBJ1-2
CDR3nt: TGTGCCAGCAGTTCCGGGGGACAGGCCTACACCTTC
CDR3aa: CASSSGGQAYTF

abundance: many
v_gene: TRBV2
len: 14
d_gene: TRBD1
j_gene: TRBJ2-2
CDR3nt: TGTGCCTCCACAGGGGGCGTGAACACCGGGGAGCTGTTTTTT
CDR3aa: CASTGGVNTGELFF

abundance: few
v_gene: TRBV27
len: 15
d_gene: -
j_gene: TRBJ1-1
CDR3nt: TGTGCCAGCAGTTTATCCCGATATCTGAACACTGAAGCTTTCTTT
CDR3aa: CASSLSRYLNTEAFF

abundance: -
v_gene: TRBV12-3/TRBV12-4
len: 16
d_gene: TRBD2
j_gene: TRBJ2-1
CDR3nt: TGTGCCAGCAGCTTAAAAAGCGGGAGGGCCGTGAATGAGCAGTTCTTC
CDR3aa: CASSLKSGRAVNEQFF

abundance: once
v_gene: TRBV2
len: 14
d_gene: -
j_gene: TRBJ2-1
CDR3nt: TGTGCCAGCAAGGGTTGGATTACTTTGAATGAGCAGTTCTTC
CDR3aa: CASKGWITLNEQFF

abundance: -
v_gene: TRBV6-1
len: 11
d_gene: -
j_gene: TRBJ2-7
CDR3nt: TGTGCCTCCCAGATAGGGTACGAGCAGTACTTC
CDR3aa: CASQIGYEQYF

abundance: many
v_gene: TRBV29-1
len: 14
d_gene: -
j_gene: TRBJ2-7
CDR3nt: TGCAGCGCCCCGAACTTGGGGGTAACCTACGAGCAGTACTTC
CDR3aa: CSAPNLGVTYEQYF

abundance: -
v_gene: TRBV12-3/TRBV12-4
len: 16
d_gene: TRBD1
j_gene: TRBJ1-5
CDR3nt: TGTGCCAGCAGTCGCAATCGGGACAGGGTCAATCAGCCCCAGCATTTT
CDR3aa: CASSRNRDRVNQPQHF

abundance: few
v_gene: TRBV6-1
len: 12
d_gene: -
j_gene: TRBJ1-2
CDR3nt: TGTGCCAGCACCTCTGGGGGTCGGGGCTACACCTTC
CDR3aa: CASTSGGRGYTF

abundance: -
v_gene: TRBV5-6
len: 16
d_gene: TRBD1
j_gene: TRBJ1-2
CDR3nt: TGTGCCAGCAGCCCCCCCGACAGGGGGTTAAACTATGGCTACACCTTC
CDR3aa: CASSPPDRGLNYGYTF

abundance: -
v_gene: TRBV29-1
len: 15
d_gene: -
j_gene: TRBJ1-3
CDR3nt: TGCAGCGTTTCGCCTAGTAGAAGCTCTGGAAACACCATATATTTT
CDR3aa: CSVSPSRSSGNTIYF

abundance: -
v_gene: TRBV6-2/TRBV6-3
len: 13
d_gene: -
j_gene: TRBJ2-7
CDR3nt: TGTGCCAGCAGGCCAGGGATGATCTACGAGCAGTACTTC
CDR3aa: CASRPGMIYEQYF

abundance: -
v_gene: TRBV12-3/TRBV12-4
len: 12
d_gene: -
j_gene: TRBJ2-1
CDR3nt: TGTGCCAGCAGTTACGGGGACGGTGAGCAGTTCTTC
CDR3aa: CASSYGDGEQFF

abundance: many
v_gene: TRBV28
len: 11
d_gene: -
j_gene: TRBJ1-1
CDR3nt: TGTGCCAGCAGAGGGGTGACTGAAGCTTTCTTT
CDR3aa: CASRGVTEAFF

abundance: -
v_gene: TRBV30
len: 13
d_gene: TRBD1
j_gene: TRBJ1-3
CDR3nt: TGTGCCTGGAAGAGACAGGGTGGAAACACCATATATTTT
CDR3aa: CAWKRQGGNTIYF

abundance: -
v_gene: TRBV7-6
len: 15
d_gene: -
j_gene: TRBJ1-1
CDR3nt: TGTGCCAGACCGCCCAGGGCCCCCAGGGACACTGAAGCTTTCTTT
CDR3aa: CARPPRAPRDTEAFF

abundance: -
v_gene: TRBV13
len: 14
d_gene: -
j_gene: TRBJ1-3
CDR3nt: TGTGCCAGCCAACGGGGGCTCTCTGGAAACACCATATATTTT
CDR3aa: CASQRGLSGNTIYF

abundance: few
v_gene: TRBV5-1
len: 14
d_gene: -
j_gene: TRBJ1-3
CDR3nt: TGCGCCAGCAGCTTGACCGTTGCTGGAAACACCATATATTTT
CDR3aa: CASSLTVAGNTIYF

abundance: -
v_gene: TRBV3-1
len: 15
d_gene: -
j_gene: TRBJ1-3
CDR3nt: TGTGCCAGCAGCCGGACTCATGACTCTGGAAACACCATATATTTT
CDR3aa: CASSRTHDSGNTIYF

abundance: -
v_gene: TRBV7-2
len: 15
d_gene: -
j_gene: TRBJ1-1
CDR3nt: TGTGCCAGCAGCTTAGCGGATTCGAGGAACACTGAAGCTTTCTTT
CDR3aa: CASSLADSRNTEAFF

abundance: many
v_gene: TRBV2
len: 14
d_gene: -
j_gene: TRBJ1-4
CDR3nt: TGTGCCAGCAGTGAGTACAGGGAGGAGGAAAAACTGTTTTTT
CDR3aa: CASSEYREEEKLFF

abundance: few
v_gene: TRBV28
len: 15
d_gene: TRBD1
j_gene: TRBJ1-2
CDR3nt: TGTGCCAGCAGACCGGGACAGGGGTTAGTCTATGGCTACACCTTC
CDR3aa: CASRPGQGLVYGYTF

abundance: -
v_gene: TRBV28
len: 14
d_gene: -
j_gene: TRBJ1-3
CDR3nt: TGTGCCAGCAGGAGGACCGCGGGAGGAAACACCATATATTTT
CDR3aa: CASRRTAGGNTIYF

abundance: -
v_gene: TRBV6-1
len: 13
d_gene: TRBD2
j_gene: TRBJ2-7
CDR3nt: TGTGCCAGCGGACTAGCAGTCACCTACGAGCAGTACTTC
CDR3aa: CASGLAVTYEQYF

abundance: few
v_gene: TRBV20-1
len: 14
d_gene: -
j_gene: TRBJ2-1
CDR3nt: TGCAGTGCTAGAGATGATAGCTCCTACAATGAGCAGTTCTTC
CDR3aa: CSARDDSSYNEQFF

abundance: few
v_gene: TRBV25-1
len: 14
d_gene: TRBD1
j_gene: TRBJ2-7
CDR3nt: TGTGCCAGCAGGGATGGGGACAGGGGCTACGAGCAGTACTTC
CDR3aa: CASRDGDRGYEQYF

abundance: -
v_gene: TRBV28
len: 13
d_gene: -
j_gene: TRBJ2-5
CDR3nt: TGTGCCAGCAGTGAGCACAGCCAAGAGACCCAGTACTTC
CDR3aa: CASSEHSQETQYF

abundance: -
v_gene: TRBV10-3
len: 14
d_gene: -
j_gene: TRBJ2-7
CDR3nt: TGTGCCATCACTTCCGGGAGAGAGTCCTACGAGCAGTACTTC
CDR3aa: CAITSGRESYEQYF

abundance: -
v_gene: TRBV18
len: 14
d_gene: TRBD2
j_gene: TRBJ2-1
CDR3nt: TGTGCCAGCTCACCGACTAGCGGGGTGAATGAGCAGTTCTTC
CDR3aa: CASSPTSGVNEQFF

abundance: -
v_gene: TRBV29-1
len: 13
d_gene: TRBD1
j_gene: TRBJ2-7
CDR3nt: TGCAGCGTTGAGGGACAGGGAGTCCTCGAGCAGTACTTC
CDR3aa: CSVEGQGVLEQYF

abundance: many
v_gene: TRBV7-2
len: 13
d_gene: -
j_gene: TRBJ2-7
CDR3nt: TGTGCCAGCAGCTTAGCGGGAGGACGCGAGCAGTACTTC
CDR3aa: CASSLAGGREQYF

abundance: few
v_gene: TRBV7-8
len: 15
d_gene: -
j_gene: TRBJ2-1
CDR3nt: TGTGCCAGCAGCTTATCGGGACTGGGTAACGAGGAGCAGTTCTTC
CDR3aa: CASSLSGLGNEEQFF

abundance: many
v_gene: TRBV28
len: 15
d_gene: -
j_gene: TRBJ2-7
CDR3nt: TGTGCCAGCAGTTTTTCCCCAGACGGATCCTACGAGCAGTACTTC
CDR3aa: CASSFSPDGSYEQYF

abundance: -
v_gene: TRBV20-1
len: 12
d_gene: TRBD1
j_gene: TRBJ1-1
CDR3nt: TGCAGTGCCGGAGGGGGCGCCACTGAAGCTTTCTTT
CDR3aa: CSAGGGATEAFF

abundance: -
v_gene: TRBV20-1
len: 18
d_gene: TRBD2
j_gene: TRBJ2-2
CDR3nt: TGCAGTGCTAGAGATCGGGGTAGCGGGAGACCCTTAAGCGGGGAGCTGTTTTTT
CDR3aa: CSARDRGSGRPLSGELFF

abundance: many
v_gene: TRBV20-1
len: 15
d_gene: TRBD1
j_gene: TRBJ1-1
CDR3nt: TGCAGTGCTAGAGTTGGGGGACAGGTAAACACTGAAGCTTTCTTT
CDR3aa: CSARVGGQVNTEAFF

abundance: -
v_gene: TRBV9
len: 13
d_gene: -
j_gene: TRBJ1-1
CDR3nt: TGTGCCAGCAGCGCTTTGGACGGTTCCTCGGCTTTCTTT
CDR3aa: CASSALDGSSAFF

abundance: few
v_gene: TRBV29-1
len: 12
d_gene: -
j_gene: TRBJ1-2
CDR3nt: TGCAGCGTAGGACCAGGCGTCTATGGCTACACCTTC
CDR3aa: CSVGPGVYGYTF

abundance: -
v_gene: TRBV3-1
len: 17
d_gene: -
j_gene: TRBJ2-2
CDR3nt: TGTGCCAGCAGCCGCTCCCCTAAGGGGGAGTACACCGGGGAGCTGTTTTTT
CDR3aa: CASSRSPKGEYTGELFF